These 8 T cell receptor beta chains originate from one sample sequenced in a study of spatial heterogeneity in lung cancer. Their antigens remain unidentified. Regarding the study as a whole: Higher tumor mutation counts went along with higher counts of expanded intratumoral alpha and beta TCRs.

Time point indicated: sample taken at primary tumor resection. TCRdb independently ran MiXCR on the 5' RACE reads; one entry per CDR3 protein. The sample contains roughly 10,000 distinct CDR3 sequences, approximately 8.1% of which appear only once. The starting material was lung tumor tissue, obtained at surgery. The receptors stem from a male donor with early-stage non-small cell lung cancer.

V and J are TRBV24-1 and TRBJ1-5, with 8 bases that match TRBD1. J was trimmed by 5 bases and V by 3 bases; bases with no gene match: 8. This CDR3 has 16 amino acids. Germline lookup yields CDR1 KGHDR and CDR2 SFDVKD. CDR3 sequence: CATSDADRESDQPQHF. In DNA form, the CDR3 reads TGTGCCACCAGTGATGCGGACAGGGAAAGTGATCAGCCCCAGCATTTT.

This clonotype is medium-sized (0.01 to 0.1%) in the sample. The chain employs TRBV7-2 and TRBJ2-7; D is unresolved. Germline V gene data show CDR1 as SGHTA and CDR2 as FQGNSA. V lost 0 bases, J lost 0 bases, and 6 bases lay in between. The CDR3 spans 14 residues. CDR3 in DNA: TGTGCCAGCAGCTTAGCTGGGAACTCCTACGAGCAGTACTTC. It translates to CASSLAGNSYEQYF.

This clonotype was recorded many times. In DNA, the CDR3 is TGCAGTGCTATCTGGATTGGGGAGACCCAGTACTTC. Translating it yields CSAIWIGETQYF. The V gene is TRBV20-1, the J gene TRBJ2-5; the D is unclear. The CDR3 covers 12 residues. Germline CDR1 reads DFQATT; CDR2 reads SNEGSKA (reference sequence). V lost 4 bases, J lost 5 bases, and 11 bases lay in between.

The chain recombines TRBV6-2 or TRBV6-3 with TRBJ2-1; D may be TRBD1 (6 bases). Deletions cut 6 bases from V and 9 bases from J, with 12 bases between. The germline CDR1 and CDR2 sequences are MNHEY and SVGEGT. This CDR3 has 12 amino acids. DNA of the CDR3: TGTGCCAGCAGGAACAGGGTCAGTGAGCAGTTCTTC. It codes for CASRNRVSEQFF.

This clonotype was seen a handful of times. A read error is possible here, since a much larger clone lies one base away. The chain uses TRBV5-1 and TRBJ2-3; 7 bases match TRBD2. This CDR3 has 15 amino acids. Germline CDR1 is SGHRS and CDR2 is YFSETQ. The V gene end was trimmed by 0 bases and the J gene end by 4 bases; junction bases not matched to a gene: 5. The CDR3 bases are TGCGCCAGCAGCTTGGCGGCTAGCGGCTCAGATACGCAGTATTTT. Translation: CASSLAASGSDTQYF.

V and J are TRBV7-3 and TRBJ2-1; 7 bases align to TRBD1. The germline V gene has CDR1 SGHTA and CDR2 FQGTGA. The CDR3 length is 15 residues. The trim removed 1 base at V and 7 bases at J, leaving 7 bases unmatched. The CDR3 loop reads CASSLNLGQRNEQFF. In nucleotides, the CDR3 is TGTGCCAGCAGCTTAAACCTGGGACAGAGGAATGAGCAGTTCTTC.

This clonotype came up many times. CDR3 nucleotides: TGTGCCAGCAGCTTAGCGGGGGGCAGTACGGATACGCAGTATTTT. The encoded protein is CASSLAGGSTDTQYF. The chain carries TRBV7-2 and TRBJ2-3; D could derive from TRBD1 or TRBD2 (6 bases each). Germline V CDR1 and CDR2: SGHTA, FQGNSA. With 0 bases removed from V and 6 bases from J, the gap between germline ends came to 13 bases. The CDR3 spans 15 residues.

This clonotype has a count of ten or more. This chain joins TRBV5-6 and TRBJ2-3; 9 nucleotides line up with TRBD1. This CDR3 comprises 12 residues. Trimming removed 7 bases from V and 5 bases from J; junction bases left unmatched: 2. Germline values: CDR1 SGHDT, CDR2 YYEEEE. The CDR3, as DNA: TGTGCCAGCGCGGACAGGGGAGATACGCAGTATTTT. It yields the protein CASADRGDTQYF.